This TCR beta chain was recorded in a study of blood T cell repertoires in COVID-19. Per the authors' pipeline: Quantification of nucleated cells was approximated via reference gene primer amplification. Here immunoSEQ multiplex PCR was the method, and the copy in TCRdb shows in-frame clones only, minus some. V and J calls plus clone size are reproduced from that table; the DNA served to infer D and trimming. The data show roughly 250,000 clones, approximately 91% seen once. V was clipped by 8 bases and J by 4 bases, with 12 bases between them. The CDR3 totals 13 residues. Germline V gives CDR1 LNHDA, CDR2 SQIVND (reference sequence).

This chain links TRBV19 with TRBJ2-1; D remains ambiguous. This sequence originates from a human donor in a cohort exposed to, infected with or recovered from COVID-19 (not recorded which). The donor label of this sample is uncertain. The sequenced sample consisted of PBMCs or T cells enriched from blood (not recorded which). CDR3: CASGGGSYNEQFF. CDR3 DNA sequence: TGTGCCAGTGGTGGCGGCTCTTACAATGAGCAGTTCTTC. The full variable domain, completed using reference TRBV19 and TRBJ2-1, is DGGITQSPKYLFRKEGQNVTLSCEQNLNHDAMYWYRQDPGQGLRLIYYSQIVNDFQKGDIAEGYSVSREKKESFPLTVTSAQKNPTAFYLCASGGGSYNEQFFGPGTRLTVL.